This T cell receptor beta chain stems from a study of blood T cell repertoires in COVID-19. Trimming at V came to 0 bases and at J to 1 base, leaving 3 bases not matched to a gene. The CDR3 loop spans 15 amino acids. Germline V gene lookup returns CDR1 LGHNA and CDR2 YSLEER. Assay used: immunoSEQ multiplex PCR; TCRdb lists only in-frame clones, some missing. The sample contains 20,000 to 25,000 clones, about 89% of which appear only once. This chain links TRBV4-3 with TRBJ2-7; 7 bases align to TRBD2. The receptor's source is a human donor in a cohort sampled during active COVID-19. Sample: peripheral blood. CDR3 DNA sequence: TGCGCCAGCAGCCAAGAATTGGGACTATCCTACGAGCAGTACTTC. Its translation: CASSQELGLSYEQYF.